Each of the 19 T cell receptor beta chains below was sequenced from the same sample in a study of blood T cell repertoires in COVID-19. TCRdb keeps only in-frame clones here, not all; method: immunoSEQ multiplex PCR. The sample holds 46,000 or so clones, 80% to 90% seen once. The sample taken for sequencing was peripheral blood. The receptors originated from a man aged 50 or older with acute or convalescent COVID-19.

The chain is built from TRBV7-6 and TRBJ2-2, with 9 bases matching TRBD2. This CDR3 comprises 16 residues. Trimming took 5 bases from V and 4 from J; bases not matched to a gene: 8. Germline CDR1 and CDR2: SGHVS and FNYEAQ. The CDR3 sequence is CASSPWTSVLTGELFF. The CDR3, as DNA: TGTGCCAGCAGCCCCTGGACTAGCGTTCTCACCGGGGAGCTGTTTTTT.

The chain is built from TRBV6-6 and TRBJ1-2, with D tentatively TRBD1 (5 bases). Trimming left V 0 bases short and J 6 bases short, with 11 bases between. Germline V lookup: CDR1 MNHNY, CDR2 SVGAGI (reference sequence). The length of the CDR3 is 14 residues. The CDR3 DNA reads as TGTGCCAGCAGTTACTCCCTAGGGGATGATGGCTACACCTTC. Translated, it gives CASSYSLGDDGYTF.

This chain joins TRBV18 and TRBJ2-3; 9 bases are a match to TRBD2. The trim removed 6 bases at V and 6 bases at J, leaving 7 bases unmatched. The CDR3 spans 14 residues. Germline V CDR1 and CDR2: KGHSH, LQKENI. The CDR3 region is CASSYRTSADTQYF. The CDR3 coding sequence is TGTGCCAGCTCCTACCGGACTAGCGCTGATACGCAGTATTTT.

The genes are TRBV30 and TRBJ1-4; D gene ambiguous. CDR1 and CDR2 (germline): GTSNPN, SVGIG (reference sequence). With 0 bases removed from V and 0 bases from J, the gap between germline ends came to 5 bases. The CDR3 loop spans 14 amino acids. The CDR3 sequence: CAWSVGATNEKLFF. The DNA for the CDR3 is TGTGCCTGGAGTGTCGGTGCAACTAATGAAAAACTGTTTTTT. Full variable domain (rest looked up from reference TRBV30 and TRBJ1-4): SQTIHQWPATLVQPVGSPLSLECTVEGTSNPNLYWYRQAAGRGLQLLFYSVGIGQISSEVPQNLSASRPQDRQFILSSKKLLLSDSGFYLCAWSVGATNEKLFFGSGTQLSVL.

This chain connects TRBV3-1 (or the pseudogene TRBV3-2) to TRBJ2-1; D unclear. This CDR3 region has 12 residues. V was pared by 4 bases and J by 6 bases, with 7 bases between. Germline assignment: CDR1 LGHDT and CDR2 YNNKEL (reference sequence). This chain's CDR3 is CASSPLSNEQFF. Written as DNA, the CDR3 is TGTGCCAGCAGCCCACTAAGCAATGAGCAGTTCTTC.

The chain carries TRBV7-9 and TRBJ2-7; a possible D gene is TRBD1 (6 bases). The germline gives CDR1 SEHNR, CDR2 FQNEAQ (reference sequence). Trimming left V 1 base short and J 3 bases short, with 13 bases between. The CDR3 is 15 amino acids. The chain's CDR3 is CASSLEQGPLYEQYF. CDR3 in DNA: TGTGCCAGCAGCTTAGAACAGGGCCCCCTCTACGAGCAGTACTTC.

The genes are TRBV5-1 and TRBJ2-3; TRBD2 agrees at 7 bases. This CDR3 has 16 residues. The V gene end was trimmed by 1 base and the J gene end by 0 bases; junction bases not matched to a gene: 5. Germline V CDR1 and CDR2: SGHRS, YFSETQ. The CDR3 coding sequence is TGCGCCAGCAGCTTGCGGCTAGCGGTTAGCACAGATACGCAGTATTTT. Translated, it gives CASSLRLAVSTDTQYF.

V gene TRBV5-1 combines with J gene TRBJ1-5; D not resolved. From germline, CDR1 is SGHRS and CDR2 YFSETQ. The V end lost 0 bases, the J end lost 0 bases, and 16 bases lay between the germline ends. The CDR3 loop spans 18 amino acids. As DNA, the CDR3 is TGCGCCAGCAGCTTGGGAGCCGACATATTCGATAGCAATCAGCCCCAGCATTTT. This gives the protein CASSLGADIFDSNQPQHF.

The chain recombines TRBV9 with TRBJ1-2; D may be TRBD1 (5 bases). V shed 1 base and J shed 8 bases, with 18 bases lying between them. Germline assignment: CDR1 SGDLS and CDR2 YYNGEE. This CDR3 region has 15 residues. In nucleotides, the CDR3 is TGTGCCAGCAGCGTAAAAGACACAGGAATTGGAGGCTACACCTTC. This codes for CASSVKDTGIGGYTF.

The chain links TRBV7-9 to TRBJ1-6; 7 nucleotides match TRBD1. The J segment lost 10 bases and the V segment lost 4 bases, leaving 4 bases of the junction unmatched. Per the germline V gene, CDR1 is SEHNR and CDR2 is FQNEAQ (reference sequence). CDR3 length: 13 residues. The CDR3 spells CASSSQGNSPLHF. In DNA form, the CDR3 reads TGTGCCAGCAGCTCACAGGGGAACTCACCCCTCCACTTT.

The rearrangement joins TRBV30 to TRBJ1-2; perhaps TRBD1 as D (5 bases). The CDR3 has 14 residues. The germline V and J ends were trimmed by 3 bases and 0 bases, with 11 bases remaining between them. The germline gives CDR1 GTSNPN, CDR2 SVGIG (reference sequence). Here the CDR3 reads CAWSWGTSNYGYTF. The CDR3 DNA sequence: TGTGCCTGGAGCTGGGGGACTTCTAACTATGGCTACACCTTC.

This clone showed up just once. The DNA for the CDR3 is TGTGCCAGCAGCCGGGACAGCTATGGCTACACCTTC. As protein: CASSRDSYGYTF. The chain links TRBV7-2 to TRBJ1-2; 7 bases fit TRBD1. The V segment lost 5 bases and the J segment 4 bases; nucleotides outside the gene matches: 1. Germline CDR1 is SGHTA and CDR2 is FQGNSA. The CDR3 is made up of 12 amino acids.

This clone was seen a handful of times. The chain has TRBV9 and TRBJ1-2, with D tentatively TRBD1 (5 bases). Per germline, CDR1 SGDLS and CDR2 YYNGEE. There are 17 residues in the CDR3. V dropped 4 bases and J dropped 6 bases, with 25 bases sitting between them. The CDR3 nucleotides are TGTGCCAGCAGCCCAAGGTGGAGGGGAAGTGATTATAATGGCTACACCTTC. Its protein is CASSPRWRGSDYNGYTF.

This clone was recorded a few times. The rearrangement uses TRBV2 and TRBJ2-2; the D gene is possibly TRBD1 (6 bases). Germline V lookup: CDR1 SNHLY, CDR2 FYNNEI. V was shortened by 5 bases and J by 1 base, with 8 bases between the two germline ends. CDR3 length: 14 amino acids. The DNA of the CDR3 is TGTGCCAGCAGTTTGACAGGGAACACCGGGGAGCTGTTTTTT. It encodes CASSLTGNTGELFF.

The CDR3 loop is CASSNRGSANYGYTF. CDR3 nucleotides: TGTGCCAGCAGCAACCGGGGGTCGGCTAACTATGGCTACACCTTC. J is TRBJ1-2 and V is TRBV6-5; TRBD1 is a possible D gene (5 bases). CDR3 length equals 15 residues. CDR1 is MNHEY, CDR2 SVGAGI, per germline. V dropped 6 bases and J dropped 0 bases, with 14 bases sitting between them.

This sequence joins TRBV5-1 and TRBJ2-2; D may be TRBD2 (6 bases). CDR1 and CDR2 (germline): SGHRS, YFSETQ. Trimming removed 2 bases from V and 1 base from J, with 12 bases in between. The CDR3 contains 16 residues. CDR3 sequence: CASSLKAGKNTGELFF. The CDR3 DNA follows: TGCGCCAGCAGCTTAAAAGCGGGCAAGAACACCGGGGAGCTGTTTTTT.

This rearrangement joins TRBV7-8 to TRBJ2-7, with D perhaps matching TRBD1 (6 bases). Germline values: CDR1 SGHVS, CDR2 FQNEAQ. The CDR3 is 15 amino acids. V dropped 5 bases and J dropped 2 bases, with 16 bases sitting between them. The CDR3 loop reads CASSLPRTAPYEQYF. The CDR3 coding sequence is TGTGCCAGCAGCCTACCTCGGACAGCTCCCTACGAGCAGTACTTC.

The chain recombines TRBV9 with TRBJ1-5; no reliable D call. Germline loops: CDR1 SGDLS, CDR2 YYNGEE. V was trimmed by 1 base and J by 0 bases, leaving 5 bases between them. The CDR3 length is 14 residues. Written as DNA, the CDR3 is TGTGCCAGCAGCGTACAGATTAGCAATCAGCCCCAGCATTTT. Amino acids: CASSVQISNQPQHF.

The rearrangement links TRBV4-1 to TRBJ1-6; TRBD1 matches 9 bases. CDR3 length: 21 residues. V lost 1 base, J lost 7 bases, and 20 bases stayed unmatched. Germline V gives CDR1 MGHRA, CDR2 YSYEKL. CDR3 bases: TGCGCCAGCAGCCAAGTTCTTAGTTCGGGGGACAGGGTACTACGGAATTCACCCCTCCACTTT. This sequence encodes CASSQVLSSGDRVLRNSPLHF.